This T cell receptor beta chain was obtained from a study of cytomegalovirus exposure and HLA in healthy donors. Background on the study: A later analysis reported the 100 to 150 validation repertoires used the same platform as the roughly 700 first-cohort repertoires.

CDR1 is SGHDT and CDR2 is YYEEEE in the germline V gene. V shed 1 base and J 7 bases; nucleotides not matched to a gene: 10. The CDR3 spans 15 residues. Assay: immunoSEQ multiplex PCR; the TCRdb copy retains only in-frame clones and omits some. Altogether around 60,000 clones are present, 90% being singletons, with the ten largest covering about 1%. The sequence was collected from a man aged 18 to 29 in good health and CMV-seronegative. The sample comprised PBMCs. The genes are TRBV5-6 and TRBJ1-2; TRBD1 matches at 7 bases. In DNA, the CDR3 is TGTGCCAGCAGCTTGACCGGGACAGCCCCTTTTGGCTACACCTTC. Its protein product is CASSLTGTAPFGYTF.